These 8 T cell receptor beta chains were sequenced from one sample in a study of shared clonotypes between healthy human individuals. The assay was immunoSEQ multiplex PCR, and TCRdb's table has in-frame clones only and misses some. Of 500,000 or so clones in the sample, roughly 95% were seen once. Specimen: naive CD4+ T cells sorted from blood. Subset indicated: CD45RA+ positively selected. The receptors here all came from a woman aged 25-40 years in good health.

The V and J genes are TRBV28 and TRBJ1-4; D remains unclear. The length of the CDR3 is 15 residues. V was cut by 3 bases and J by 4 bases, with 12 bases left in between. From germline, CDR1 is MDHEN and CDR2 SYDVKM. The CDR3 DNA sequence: TGTGCCAGCAGTTTTGCCAACGCGGGTAATGAAAAACTGTTTTTT. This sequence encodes CASSFANAGNEKLFF.

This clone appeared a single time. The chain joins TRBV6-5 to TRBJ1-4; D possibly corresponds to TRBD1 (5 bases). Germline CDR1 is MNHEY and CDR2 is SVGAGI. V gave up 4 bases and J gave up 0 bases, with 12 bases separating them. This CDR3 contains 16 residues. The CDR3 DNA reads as TGTGCCAGCAGTTCCCACGGGGGGGCAACTAATGAAAAACTGTTTTTT. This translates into CASSSHGGATNEKLFF.

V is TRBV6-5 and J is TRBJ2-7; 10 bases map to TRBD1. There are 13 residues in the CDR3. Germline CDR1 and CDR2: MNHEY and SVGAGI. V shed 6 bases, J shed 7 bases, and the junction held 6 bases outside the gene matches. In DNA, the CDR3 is TGTGCCAGCAGACGAGACAGGGGGCAAGAGCAGTACTTC. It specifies CASRRDRGQEQYF.

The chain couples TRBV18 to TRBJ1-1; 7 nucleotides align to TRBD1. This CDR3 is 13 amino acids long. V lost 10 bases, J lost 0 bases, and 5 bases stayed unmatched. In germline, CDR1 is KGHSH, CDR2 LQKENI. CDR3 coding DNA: TGTGCCACGATGGGACAGATGAACACTGAAGCTTTCTTT. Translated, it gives CATMGQMNTEAFF. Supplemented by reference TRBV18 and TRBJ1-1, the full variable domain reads NAGVMQNPRHLVRRRGQEARLRCSPMKGHSHVYWYRQLPEEGLKFMVYLQKENIIDESGMPKERFSAEFPKEGPSILRIQQVVRGDSAAYFCATMGQMNTEAFFGQGTRLTVV.

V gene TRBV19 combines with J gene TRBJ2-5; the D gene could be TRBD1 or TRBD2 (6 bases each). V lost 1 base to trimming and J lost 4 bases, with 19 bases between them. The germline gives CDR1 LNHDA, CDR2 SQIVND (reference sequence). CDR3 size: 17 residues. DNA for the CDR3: TGTGCCAGTAGTATAGGGATTACAGGGTGGGGAGGAGAGACCCAGTACTTC. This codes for CASSIGITGWGGETQYF.

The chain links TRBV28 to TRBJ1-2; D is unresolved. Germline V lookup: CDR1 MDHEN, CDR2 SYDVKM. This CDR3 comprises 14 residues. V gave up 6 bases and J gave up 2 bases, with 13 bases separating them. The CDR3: CASRLDRENYGYTF. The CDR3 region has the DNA TGTGCCAGCAGACTGGACCGGGAAAACTATGGCTACACCTTC.

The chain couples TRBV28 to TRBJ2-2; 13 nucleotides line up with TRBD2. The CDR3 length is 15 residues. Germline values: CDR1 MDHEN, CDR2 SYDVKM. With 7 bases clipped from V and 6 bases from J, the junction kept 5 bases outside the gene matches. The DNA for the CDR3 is TGTGCCAGCACACTAGCGGGAGGGTCCGCCGGGGAGCTGTTTTTT. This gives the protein CASTLAGGSAGELFF.

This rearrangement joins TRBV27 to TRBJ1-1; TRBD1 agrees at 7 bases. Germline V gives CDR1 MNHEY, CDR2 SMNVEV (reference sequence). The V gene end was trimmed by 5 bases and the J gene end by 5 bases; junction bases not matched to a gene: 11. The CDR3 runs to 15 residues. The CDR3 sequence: CASSATGTVGTEAFF. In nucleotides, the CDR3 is TGTGCCAGCAGTGCTACCGGGACAGTGGGGACTGAAGCTTTCTTT.